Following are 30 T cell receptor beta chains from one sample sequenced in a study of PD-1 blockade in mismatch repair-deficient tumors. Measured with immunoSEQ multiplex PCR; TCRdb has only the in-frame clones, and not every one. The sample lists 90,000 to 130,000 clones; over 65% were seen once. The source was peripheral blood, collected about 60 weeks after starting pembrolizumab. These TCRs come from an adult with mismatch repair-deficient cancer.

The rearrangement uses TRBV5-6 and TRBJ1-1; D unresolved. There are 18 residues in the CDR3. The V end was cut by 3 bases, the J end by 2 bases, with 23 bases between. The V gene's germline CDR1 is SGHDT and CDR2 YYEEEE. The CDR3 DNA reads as TGTGCCAGCAGCTCGTCGGTTTCTGGCCGGCAACTTAACACTGAAGCTTTCTTT. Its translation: CASSSSVSGRQLNTEAFF.

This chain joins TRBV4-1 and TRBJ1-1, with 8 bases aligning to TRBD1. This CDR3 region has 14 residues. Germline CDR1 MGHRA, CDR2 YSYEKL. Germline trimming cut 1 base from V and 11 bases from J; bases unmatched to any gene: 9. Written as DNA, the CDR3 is TGCGCCAGCAGCCAAGCCGGGACAGGAGGTGACGCTTTCTTT. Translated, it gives CASSQAGTGGDAFF.

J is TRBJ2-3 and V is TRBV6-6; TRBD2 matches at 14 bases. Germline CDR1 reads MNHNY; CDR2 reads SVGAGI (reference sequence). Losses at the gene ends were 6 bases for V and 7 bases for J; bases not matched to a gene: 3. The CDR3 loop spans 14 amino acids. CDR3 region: CASRGLAGENTQYF. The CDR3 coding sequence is TGTGCCAGCAGGGGACTAGCGGGAGAAAATACGCAGTATTTT.

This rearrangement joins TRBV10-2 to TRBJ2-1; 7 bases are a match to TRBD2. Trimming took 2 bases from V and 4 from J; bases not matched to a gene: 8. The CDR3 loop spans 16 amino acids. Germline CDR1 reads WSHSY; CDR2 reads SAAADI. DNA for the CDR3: TGCGCCAGCAGTGAGGGGGCGGGAGTTACATACAATGAGCAGTTCTTC. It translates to CASSEGAGVTYNEQFF.

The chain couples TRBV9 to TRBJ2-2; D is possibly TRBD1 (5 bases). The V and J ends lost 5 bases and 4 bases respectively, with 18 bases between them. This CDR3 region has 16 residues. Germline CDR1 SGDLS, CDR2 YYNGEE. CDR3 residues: CASSLTETGSTGELFF. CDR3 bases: TGTGCCAGCAGTTTGACGGAAACAGGATCCACCGGGGAGCTGTTTTTT. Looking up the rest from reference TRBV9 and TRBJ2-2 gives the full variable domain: DSGVTQTPKHLITATGQRVTLRCSPRSGDLSVYWYQQSLDQGLQFLIQYYNGEERAKGNILERFSAQQFPDLHSELNLSSLELGDSALYFCASSLTETGSTGELFFGEGSRLTVL.

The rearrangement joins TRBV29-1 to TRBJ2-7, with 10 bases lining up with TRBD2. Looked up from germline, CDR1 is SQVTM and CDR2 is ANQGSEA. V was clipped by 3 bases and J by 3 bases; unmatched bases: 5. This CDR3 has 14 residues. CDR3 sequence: CSVEYSGRNYEQYF. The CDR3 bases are TGCAGCGTTGAGTATAGCGGGAGGAACTACGAGCAGTACTTC.

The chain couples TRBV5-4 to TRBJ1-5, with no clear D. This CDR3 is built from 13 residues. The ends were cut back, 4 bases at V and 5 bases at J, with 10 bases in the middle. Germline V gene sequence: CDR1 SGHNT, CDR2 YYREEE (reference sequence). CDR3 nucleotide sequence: TGTGCCAGCAGCCCGGATGGGGATCAGCCCCAGCATTTT. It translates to CASSPDGDQPQHF. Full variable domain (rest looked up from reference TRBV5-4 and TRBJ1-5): ETGVTQSPTHLIKTRGQQVTLRCSSQSGHNTVSWYQQALGQGPQFIFQYYREEENGRGNFPPRFSGLQFPNYSSELNVNALELDDSALYLCASSPDGDQPQHFGDGTRLSIL.

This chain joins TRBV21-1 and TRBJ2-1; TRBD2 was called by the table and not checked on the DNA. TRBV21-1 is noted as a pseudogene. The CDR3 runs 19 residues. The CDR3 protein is CASSKRGRRGTSGRDEQFF. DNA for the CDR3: TGTGCCAGCAGCAAAAGAGGGAGGCGGGGGACTAGCGGGAGAGATGAGCAGTTCTTC.

CDR3 loop: CASSILRGGHQPQHF. CDR3 nucleotide sequence: TGTGCCAGTAGTATATTGAGGGGGGGGCATCAGCCCCAGCATTTT. This chain connects TRBV19 to TRBJ1-5, with a tentative D call TRBD1 (6 bases). V was pared by 2 bases and J by 5 bases, with 13 bases between. This CDR3 has 15 residues. Germline CDR1 and CDR2: LNHDA and SQIVND (reference sequence).

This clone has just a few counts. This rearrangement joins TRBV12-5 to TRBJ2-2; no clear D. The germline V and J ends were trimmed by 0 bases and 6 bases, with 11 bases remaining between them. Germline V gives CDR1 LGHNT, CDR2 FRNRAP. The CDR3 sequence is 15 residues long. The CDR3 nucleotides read TGTGCTAGTGGTTTGGTAGACTTCGGCCCCGGGGAGCTGTTTTTT. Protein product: CASGLVDFGPGELFF.

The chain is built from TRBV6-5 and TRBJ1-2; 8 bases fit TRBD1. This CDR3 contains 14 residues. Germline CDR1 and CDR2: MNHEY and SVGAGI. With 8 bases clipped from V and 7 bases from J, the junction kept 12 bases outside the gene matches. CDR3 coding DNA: TGTGCCAGCGTCCGGGCAGGGGGCTCAGGTGGCTACACCTTC. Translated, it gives CASVRAGGSGGYTF.

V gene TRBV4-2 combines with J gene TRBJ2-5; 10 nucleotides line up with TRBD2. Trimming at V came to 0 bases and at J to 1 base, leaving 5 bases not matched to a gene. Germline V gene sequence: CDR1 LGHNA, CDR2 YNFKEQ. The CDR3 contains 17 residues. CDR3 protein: CASSQDGTSGAQETQYF. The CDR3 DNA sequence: TGTGCCAGCAGCCAAGATGGAACTAGCGGGGCCCAAGAGACCCAGTACTTC.

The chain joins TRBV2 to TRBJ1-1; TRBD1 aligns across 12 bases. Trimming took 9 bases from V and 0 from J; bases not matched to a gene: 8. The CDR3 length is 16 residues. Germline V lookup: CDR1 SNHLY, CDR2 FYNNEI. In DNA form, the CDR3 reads TGTGCCAGTGGACCGGGACAGGGGGCGTTGAACACTGAAGCTTTCTTT. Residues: CASGPGQGALNTEAFF.

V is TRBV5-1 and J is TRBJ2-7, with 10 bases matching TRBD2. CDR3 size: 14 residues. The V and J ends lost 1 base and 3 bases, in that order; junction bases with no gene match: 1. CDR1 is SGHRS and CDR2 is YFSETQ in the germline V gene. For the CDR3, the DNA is TGCGCCAGCAGCTTGCCTAGCGGGAGCTACGAGCAGTACTTC. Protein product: CASSLPSGSYEQYF.

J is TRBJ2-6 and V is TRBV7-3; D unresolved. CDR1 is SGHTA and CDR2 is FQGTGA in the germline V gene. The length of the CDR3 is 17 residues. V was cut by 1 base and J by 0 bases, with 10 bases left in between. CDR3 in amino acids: CASSLMSAYSGANVLTF. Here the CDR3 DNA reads TGTGCCAGCAGCTTAATGTCAGCATACTCTGGGGCCAACGTCCTGACTTTC.

CDR3 bases: TGTGCCAGTCGGGACAGGCGTCAGTCTCAGCCCCAGCATTTT. Protein product: CASRDRRQSQPQHF. This chain connects TRBV19 to TRBJ1-5, with 8 bases matching TRBD1. This CDR3 has 14 residues. V lost 8 bases, J lost 6 bases, and 9 bases stayed unmatched. The germline V gene encodes CDR1 LNHDA and CDR2 SQIVND (reference sequence).

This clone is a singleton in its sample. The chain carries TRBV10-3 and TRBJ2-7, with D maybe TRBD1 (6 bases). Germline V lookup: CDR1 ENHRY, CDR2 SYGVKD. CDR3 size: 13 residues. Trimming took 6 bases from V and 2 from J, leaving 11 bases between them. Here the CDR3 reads CAIRRDTTYEQYF. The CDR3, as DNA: TGTGCCATCAGACGGGACACTACCTACGAGCAGTACTTC.

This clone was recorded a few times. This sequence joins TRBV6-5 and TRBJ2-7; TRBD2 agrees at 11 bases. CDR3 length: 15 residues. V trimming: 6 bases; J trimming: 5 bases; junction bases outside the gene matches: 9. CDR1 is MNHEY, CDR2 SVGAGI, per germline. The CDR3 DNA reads TGTGCCAGCAGCTCTAGCGGGAGGCGACCCAACGAGCAGTACTTC. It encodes CASSSSGRRPNEQYF.

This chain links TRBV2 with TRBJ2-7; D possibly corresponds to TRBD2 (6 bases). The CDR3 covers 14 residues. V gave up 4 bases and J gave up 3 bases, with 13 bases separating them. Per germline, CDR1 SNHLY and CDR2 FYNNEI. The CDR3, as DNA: TGTGCCAGCAGTGGGGGAGGCGTCCACTACGAGCAGTACTTC. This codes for CASSGGGVHYEQYF.

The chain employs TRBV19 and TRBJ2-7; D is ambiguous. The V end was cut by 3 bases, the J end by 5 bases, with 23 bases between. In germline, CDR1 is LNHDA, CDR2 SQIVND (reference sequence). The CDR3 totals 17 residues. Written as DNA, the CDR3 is TGTGCCAGTAGTATTAAAAATTTGGGCCTTGGACCGAACGAGCAGTACTTC. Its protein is CASSIKNLGLGPNEQYF. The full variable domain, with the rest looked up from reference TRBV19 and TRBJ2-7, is DGGITQSPKYLFRKEGQNVTLSCEQNLNHDAMYWYRQDPGQGLRLIYYSQIVNDFQKGDIAEGYSVSREKKESFPLTVTSAQKNPTAFYLCASSIKNLGLGPNEQYFGPGTRLTVT.

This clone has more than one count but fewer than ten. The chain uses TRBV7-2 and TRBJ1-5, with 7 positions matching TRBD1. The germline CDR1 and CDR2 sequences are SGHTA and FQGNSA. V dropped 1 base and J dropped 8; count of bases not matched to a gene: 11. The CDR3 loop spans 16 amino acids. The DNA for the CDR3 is TGTGCCAGCAGCTTAGGACCCTTGACAGGGACAGAGCCCCAGCATTTT. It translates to CASSLGPLTGTEPQHF.

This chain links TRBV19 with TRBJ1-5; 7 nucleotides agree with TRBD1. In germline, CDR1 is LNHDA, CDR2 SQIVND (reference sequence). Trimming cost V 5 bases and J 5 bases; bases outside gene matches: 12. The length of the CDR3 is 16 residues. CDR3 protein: CASSAYLTGRDQPQHF. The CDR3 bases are TGTGCCAGTAGTGCCTACCTGACAGGGAGAGATCAGCCCCAGCATTTT.

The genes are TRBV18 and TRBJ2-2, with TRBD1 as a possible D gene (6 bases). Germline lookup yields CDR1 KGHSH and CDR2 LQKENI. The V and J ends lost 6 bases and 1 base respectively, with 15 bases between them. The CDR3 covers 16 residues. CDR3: CASSEERGGNTGELFF. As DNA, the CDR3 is TGTGCCAGCTCGGAAGAGAGAGGGGGGAACACCGGGGAGCTGTTTTTT.

The CDR3 nucleotides read TGTGCCAGCAGCTTAAGTTCGGGGTACCCTCCGGCCAACGTCCTGACTTTC. Its protein product is CASSLSSGYPPANVLTF. V gene TRBV7-3 combines with J gene TRBJ2-6, with D possibly being TRBD2 (5 bases). Germline CDR1 reads SGHTA; CDR2 reads FQGTGA. V lost 1 base and J 6 bases, leaving 16 bases between the germline ends. The CDR3 runs 17 residues.

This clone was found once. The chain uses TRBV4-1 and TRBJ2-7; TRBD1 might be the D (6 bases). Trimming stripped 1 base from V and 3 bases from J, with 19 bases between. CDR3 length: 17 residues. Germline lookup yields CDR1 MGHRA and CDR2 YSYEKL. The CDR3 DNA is TGCGCCAGCAGCCAAGGAACCGGACAGCTCGAGGGCTACGAGCAGTACTTC. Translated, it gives CASSQGTGQLEGYEQYF.

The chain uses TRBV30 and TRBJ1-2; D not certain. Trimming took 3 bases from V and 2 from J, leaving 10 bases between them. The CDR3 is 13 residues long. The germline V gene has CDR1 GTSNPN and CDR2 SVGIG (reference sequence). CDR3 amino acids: CAWSAQRNYGYTF. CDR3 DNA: TGTGCCTGGAGCGCGCAAAGGAACTATGGCTACACCTTC.

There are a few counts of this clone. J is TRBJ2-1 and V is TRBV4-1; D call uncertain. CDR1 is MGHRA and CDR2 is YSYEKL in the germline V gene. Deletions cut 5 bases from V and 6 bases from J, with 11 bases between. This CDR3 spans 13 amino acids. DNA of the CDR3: TGCGCCAGCAGCTCAGACCCTTCCAATGAGCAGTTCTTC. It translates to CASSSDPSNEQFF.

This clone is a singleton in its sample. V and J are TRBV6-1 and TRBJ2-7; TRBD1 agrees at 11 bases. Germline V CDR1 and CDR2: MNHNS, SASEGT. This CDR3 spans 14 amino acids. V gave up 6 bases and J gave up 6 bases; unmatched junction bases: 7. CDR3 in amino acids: CASRGTGGFGEQYF. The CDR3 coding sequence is TGTGCCAGCAGGGGGACAGGGGGATTCGGCGAGCAGTACTTC.

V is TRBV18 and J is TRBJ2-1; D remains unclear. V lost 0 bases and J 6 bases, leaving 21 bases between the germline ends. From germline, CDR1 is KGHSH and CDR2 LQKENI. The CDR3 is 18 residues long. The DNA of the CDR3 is TGTGCCAGCTCACCACCGTCGGGTTCCTACCAAGGTGGCAATGAGCAGTTCTTC. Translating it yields CASSPPSGSYQGGNEQFF.

The CDR3 spells CASRATVYNEQFF. For the CDR3, the DNA is TGTGCCAGCAGAGCTACAGTTTACAATGAGCAGTTCTTC. The V and J genes are TRBV25-1 and TRBJ2-1; D is unresolved. Germline CDR1 is MGHDK and CDR2 is SYGVNS. V lost 6 bases and J 4 bases, leaving 10 bases between the germline ends. The CDR3 length is 13 residues. The full variable domain, in which reference TRBV25-1 and TRBJ2-1 provide the parts outside the CDR3, is EADIYQTPRYLVIGTGKKITLECSQTMGHDKMYWYQQDPGMELHLIHYSYGVNSTEKGDLSSESTVSRIRTEHFPLTLESARPSHTSQYLCASRATVYNEQFFGPGTRLTVL.